The text below deals with one T cell receptor (beta chain). Its antigen is not identified. Assay: immunoSEQ multiplex PCR; the TCRdb copy retains only in-frame clones and omits some. Among some 2.3 million clones, roughly 93% were seen once, and the ten largest hold 0.39%. This sample was included in a study of shared clonotypes between healthy human individuals. Study overall: A couple of female and three male donors aged 18 to 49 were enrolled. Study-wide results and limits: Some naive CD4 clonotypes, roughly 5%, turned up in common across a handful of donors. In having few donors, the study represented limited genetic and exposure-history diversity. Among the subsets, naive ones generally showed larger estimated richness than memory ones.

The receptor comes from a man aged 18 to 29 in good health. Some clones in this sample may be carry-over from other donors' samples. Sequenced input: naive CD4+ T cells from PBMCs. Subset defined: CD45RA+ positively selected.

The DNA of the CDR3 is TGTGCCAGCAGCGTAGTGCAGGGGGGTTTGGGGACTGAAGCTTTCTTT. It specifies CASSVVQGGLGTEAFF. The genes are TRBV9 and TRBJ1-1, with TRBD1 matching over 7 bases. CDR1 SGDLS and CDR2 YYNGEE come from the germline V gene. V lost 0 bases and J lost 5; bases outside the gene matches: 10. The CDR3 spans 16 residues.